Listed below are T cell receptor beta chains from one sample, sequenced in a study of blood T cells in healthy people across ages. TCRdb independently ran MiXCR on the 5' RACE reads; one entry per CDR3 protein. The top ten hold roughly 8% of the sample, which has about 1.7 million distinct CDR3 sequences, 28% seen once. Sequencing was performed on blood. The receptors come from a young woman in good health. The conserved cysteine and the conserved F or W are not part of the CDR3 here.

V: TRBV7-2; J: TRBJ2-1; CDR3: ASSRGPTGRRNEQF
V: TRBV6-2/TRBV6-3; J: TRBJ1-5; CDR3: ASGEGKGIGNQPQH
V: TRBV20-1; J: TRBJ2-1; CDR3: SASSVGRRNEQF
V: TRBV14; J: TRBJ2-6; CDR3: ASSAAGSAGANVLT
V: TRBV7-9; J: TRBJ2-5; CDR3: ASSASANEQY
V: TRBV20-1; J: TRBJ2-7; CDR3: SAQEFGQGAYEQY
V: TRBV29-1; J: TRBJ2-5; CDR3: SVEALRVGETQY
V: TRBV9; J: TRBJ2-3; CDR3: ASSNPGQGTTDTQY
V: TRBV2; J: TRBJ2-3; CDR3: ASLAGGSGETQY
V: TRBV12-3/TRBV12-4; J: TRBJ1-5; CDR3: ASSRGAGGNQPQH
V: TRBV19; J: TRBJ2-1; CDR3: ASSMATGGPGEQF
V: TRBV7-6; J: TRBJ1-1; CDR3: ASRAEANTEAF
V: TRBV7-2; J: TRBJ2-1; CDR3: ASSSKAPTSGKQF
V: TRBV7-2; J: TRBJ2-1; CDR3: ASSSSGFEQF
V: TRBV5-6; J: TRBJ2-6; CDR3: ASNILGLASSGANVLT
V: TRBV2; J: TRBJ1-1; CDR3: ASSELRSTEAF
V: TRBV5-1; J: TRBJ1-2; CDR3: ASSRGQGVSENGCT
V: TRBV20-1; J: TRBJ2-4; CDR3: SADLAPGQGFRNEQY
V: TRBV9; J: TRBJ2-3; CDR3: ASSPGGLDTQY
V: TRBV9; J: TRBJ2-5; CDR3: ASSVVASGASPETQY
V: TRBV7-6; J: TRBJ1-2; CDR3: ASRSTGLYGYT
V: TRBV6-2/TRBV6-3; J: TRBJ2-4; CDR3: TSRPTGGENIQY
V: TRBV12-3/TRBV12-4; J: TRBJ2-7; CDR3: ASSLDRFEQY
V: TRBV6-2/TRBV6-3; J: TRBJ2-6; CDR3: ASRHRDKSGANVLT
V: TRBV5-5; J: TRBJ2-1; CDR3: ASSPRGEDEQF
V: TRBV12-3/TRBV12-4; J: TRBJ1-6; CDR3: ASSQTTGGNSPLH
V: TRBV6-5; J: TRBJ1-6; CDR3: ATSRRATNSPLH
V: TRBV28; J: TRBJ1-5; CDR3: ASSPAGGYQPQH
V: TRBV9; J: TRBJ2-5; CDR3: ASSGWARGLADEETQY
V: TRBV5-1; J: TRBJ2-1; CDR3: ASSLAGGGSYNEQF
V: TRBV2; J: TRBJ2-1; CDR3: ASSLISVSYNEQF
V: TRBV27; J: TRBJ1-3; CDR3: ASSFRGEPGNTIY
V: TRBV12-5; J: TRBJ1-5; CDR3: ASGSEVGNQPQH
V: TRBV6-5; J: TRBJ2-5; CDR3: ASSYSTGWRGPQETQY
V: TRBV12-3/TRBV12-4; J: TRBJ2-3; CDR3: ASSPLKVRISIDTQY
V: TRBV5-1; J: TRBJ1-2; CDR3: ASSLGQGAIYGYT
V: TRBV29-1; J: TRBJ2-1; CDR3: SVLGGTIQV
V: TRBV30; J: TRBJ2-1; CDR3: AWSVLRNYDEQF
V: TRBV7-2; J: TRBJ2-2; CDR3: ASSLVWVGVTGELF
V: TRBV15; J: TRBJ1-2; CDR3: ATSPGTVYGYT
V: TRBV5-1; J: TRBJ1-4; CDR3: ASSLAASPNEKLF
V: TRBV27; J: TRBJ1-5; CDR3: ASSPWTGMNSNQPQH
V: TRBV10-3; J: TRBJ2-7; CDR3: AIKGTAGTIGEQY